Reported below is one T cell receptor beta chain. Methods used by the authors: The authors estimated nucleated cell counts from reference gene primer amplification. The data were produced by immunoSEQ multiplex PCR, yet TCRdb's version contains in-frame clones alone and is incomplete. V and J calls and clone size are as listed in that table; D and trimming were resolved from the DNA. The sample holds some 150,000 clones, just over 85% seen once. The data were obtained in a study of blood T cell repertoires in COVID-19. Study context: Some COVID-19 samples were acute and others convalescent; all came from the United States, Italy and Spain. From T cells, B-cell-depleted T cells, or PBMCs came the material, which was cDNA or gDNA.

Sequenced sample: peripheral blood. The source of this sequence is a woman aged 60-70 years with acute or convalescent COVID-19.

As DNA, the CDR3 is TGTGCCAGCAGCCAAGATCTAACGCAGTATTTT. Its protein product is CASSQDLTQYF. The chain couples TRBV3-1 (or the pseudogene TRBV3-2) to TRBJ2-3; D gene uncertain. Trimming left V 0 bases short and J 9 bases short, with 4 bases between. CDR1 and CDR2 (germline): LGHDT, YNNKEL (reference sequence). The CDR3 runs 11 residues.